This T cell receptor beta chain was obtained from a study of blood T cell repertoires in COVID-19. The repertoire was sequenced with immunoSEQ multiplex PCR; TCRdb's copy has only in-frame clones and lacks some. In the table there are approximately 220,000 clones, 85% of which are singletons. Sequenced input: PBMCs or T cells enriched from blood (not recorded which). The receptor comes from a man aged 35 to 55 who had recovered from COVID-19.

The CDR3 DNA reads TGTGCCAGCTCACCGAGCACGCAAAGCTCTGGAAACACCATATATTTT. As protein: CASSPSTQSSGNTIYF. The chain uses TRBV18 and TRBJ1-3; D is uncertain. The CDR3 covers 16 residues. Germline V gives CDR1 KGHSH, CDR2 LQKENI. V dropped 3 bases and J dropped 0 bases, with 12 bases sitting between them.